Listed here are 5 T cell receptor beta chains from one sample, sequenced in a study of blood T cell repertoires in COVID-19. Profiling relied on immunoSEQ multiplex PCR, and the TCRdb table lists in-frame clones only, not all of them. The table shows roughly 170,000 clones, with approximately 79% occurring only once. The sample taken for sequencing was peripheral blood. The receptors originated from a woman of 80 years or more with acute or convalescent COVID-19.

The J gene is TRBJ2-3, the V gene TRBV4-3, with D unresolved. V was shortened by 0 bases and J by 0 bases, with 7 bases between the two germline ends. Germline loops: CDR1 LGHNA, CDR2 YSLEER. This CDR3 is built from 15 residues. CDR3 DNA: TGCGCCAGCAGCCAAGATACGACTAGCACAGATACGCAGTATTTT. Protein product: CASSQDTTSTDTQYF.

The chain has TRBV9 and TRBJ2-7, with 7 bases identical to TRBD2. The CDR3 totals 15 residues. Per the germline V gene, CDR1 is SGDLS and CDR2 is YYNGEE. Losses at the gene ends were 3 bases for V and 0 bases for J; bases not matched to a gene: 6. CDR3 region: CASSGGRDYSYEQYF. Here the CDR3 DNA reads TGTGCCAGCAGCGGAGGCCGGGACTACTCCTACGAGCAGTACTTC.

CDR3 bases: TGTGCCAGCAGCAAAGGGGGCCCCGGACCCCAGCATTTT. It translates to CASSKGGPGPQHF. V is TRBV12-3 or TRBV12-4 and J is TRBJ1-5, with 7 bases identical to TRBD1. The trim removed 6 bases at V and 10 bases at J, leaving 9 bases unmatched. This CDR3 spans 13 amino acids.

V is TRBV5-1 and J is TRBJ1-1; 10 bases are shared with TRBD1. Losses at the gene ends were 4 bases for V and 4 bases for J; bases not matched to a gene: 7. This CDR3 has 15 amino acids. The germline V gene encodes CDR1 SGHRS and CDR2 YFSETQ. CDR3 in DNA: TGCGCCAGCAGCGGAACCGGGACAGGGGTCACTGAAGCTTTCTTT. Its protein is CASSGTGTGVTEAFF.

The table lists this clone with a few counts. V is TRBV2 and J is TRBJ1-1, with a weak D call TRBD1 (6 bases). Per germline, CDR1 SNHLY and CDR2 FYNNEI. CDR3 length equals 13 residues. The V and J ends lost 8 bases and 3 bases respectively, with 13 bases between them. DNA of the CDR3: TGTGCCAGCCAGGACAGCGGTGACACTGAAGCTTTCTTT. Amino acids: CASQDSGDTEAFF.